This T cell receptor beta chain emerged from a study of blood T cells in healthy people across ages. With 2 bases removed from V and 7 bases from J, the gap between germline ends came to 11 bases. The germline V gene encodes CDR1 SGDLS and CDR2 YYNGEE. The CDR3 has 13 residues. Alongside a J-beta primer mix, a sample-barcoded 5' primer served in a second PCR lasting about 7 to 11 cycles. Each sample yielded at least 3 million CDR3-containing paired-end reads. From the 5' RACE reads, TCRdb called clonotypes with MiXCR, one entry per CDR3 protein. The sample has 780,000 or so distinct CDR3 sequences, more than 50% seen once; the top ten hold roughly 24%. Turning to this clonotype: Antigen: not known.

The study's findings and limits: Diversity of TCR beta per million T cells declined in a roughly linear way with age. Comparison with aged donors showed that long-lived donors had more naive CD4+ cells and higher diversity.

The clonotype originates from a man aged 40-50 years in good health. The sample comprised blood. The V gene is TRBV9, the J gene TRBJ2-3; no definite D call. The CDR3 loop reads CASSVEELNTQYF. CDR3 nucleotide sequence: TGTGCCAGCAGCGTCGAAGAATTGAATACGCAGTATTTT.